This passage covers 14 T cell receptor beta chains from one sample sequenced in a study of blood T cells in healthy people across ages. Together with a sample-barcoded 5' primer, a J-beta primer mix was included in a second PCR lasting roughly 6 to 12 cycles. TCRdb ran MiXCR on the 5' RACE reads and lists one entry per CDR3 protein. The sample has 750,000 to 950,000 distinct CDR3 sequences; 29% are singletons. This same sample was also part of a study on T cells of mothers and their children.

Material for sequencing was blood. Every receptor here comes from a woman aged 40 to 55 in good health.

This clonotype was counted at least ten times. The rearrangement uses TRBV7-2 and TRBJ2-7; no reliable D call. V was clipped by 5 bases and J by 6 bases, with 17 bases between them. The CDR3 length is 14 residues. Germline lookup yields CDR1 SGHTA and CDR2 FQGNSA. CDR3 DNA: TGTGCCAGCAGCCCCGGAGTGGCGGCTATCGAGCAGTACTTC. Translated, it gives CASSPGVAAIEQYF. The entire variable domain, with the rest obtained from reference TRBV7-2 and TRBJ2-7, is as follows: GAGVSQSPSNKVTEKGKDVELRCDPISGHTALYWYRQSLGQGLEFLIYFQGNSAPDKSGLPSDRFSAERTGGSVSTLTIQRTQQEDSAVYLCASSPGVAAIEQYFGPGTRLTVT.

This clonotype came up a few times. The chain employs TRBV29-1 and TRBJ1-1; D is perhaps TRBD1 (5 bases). Between the trimmed V and J ends, which lost 5 bases and 12 bases, there was a span of 19 bases. The V gene's germline CDR1 is SQVTM and CDR2 ANQGSEA. The CDR3 has 12 amino acids. The CDR3 DNA follows: TGCAGCGTTTTAACTGTTGAAAGGGGAACTTTCTTT. Its protein is CSVLTVERGTFF.

The chain couples TRBV28 to TRBJ2-7; D uncertain. CDR1 and CDR2 from the germline V gene are MDHEN and SYDVKM. Trimming stripped 4 bases from V and 0 bases from J, with 16 bases between. CDR3 length: 16 amino acids. The CDR3 protein is CASSSLGGQSSYEQYF. The CDR3 nucleotides are TGTGCCAGCAGTTCCCTAGGCGGCCAGAGCTCCTACGAGCAGTACTTC.

V usage is TRBV9 and J usage is TRBJ2-4; tentative D call: TRBD1 (5 bases). The CDR3 contains 14 residues. The ends were cut back, 2 bases at V and 7 bases at J, with 13 bases in the middle. Germline loops: CDR1 SGDLS, CDR2 YYNGEE. This CDR3 reads CASSVQGKGNIQYF. For the CDR3, the DNA is TGTGCCAGCAGCGTTCAGGGTAAGGGGAACATTCAGTACTTC.

This clonotype was detected a few times. J is TRBJ1-1 and V is TRBV4-1; D is undetermined. Germline-derived CDR1 and CDR2 are MGHRA and YSYEKL. The CDR3 spans 15 residues. Trimming stripped 0 bases from V and 1 base from J, with 9 bases between. CDR3 in DNA: TGCGCCAGCAGCCAAGATCGGGCGGCGAACACTGAAGCTTTCTTT. As protein: CASSQDRAANTEAFF.

Note on this clonotype: This could be a read error, since a much larger clone is one nucleotide away. The chain combines TRBV9 with TRBJ2-1; no firm D call. V lost 3 bases, J lost 4 bases, and 8 bases lay in between. The CDR3 has 13 amino acids. Germline V gene lookup returns CDR1 SGDLS and CDR2 YYNGEE. As DNA, the CDR3 is TGTGCCAGCAGCGCCCCAGCGTACAATGAGCAGTTCTTC. Protein: CASSAPAYNEQFF.

The CDR3 nucleotides read TGTGCCAGCAGCTTAGGTTCAGGGGGCTTCTCGGAGGCTTTCTTT. Translation gives CASSLGSGGFSEAFF. The chain has TRBV7-8 and TRBJ1-1, with TRBD1 identical over 8 bases. The V gene end was trimmed by 1 base and the J gene end by 11 bases; junction bases not matched to a gene: 12. Germline-derived CDR1 and CDR2 are SGHVS and FQNEAQ. The CDR3 runs 15 residues.

The V and J genes are TRBV5-1 and TRBJ2-5; D is ambiguous. CDR3 size: 14 residues. Trimming stripped 2 bases from V and 5 bases from J, with 13 bases between. Germline CDR1 is SGHRS and CDR2 is YFSETQ. The CDR3 loop reads CASSFGRQRETQYF. Written as DNA, the CDR3 is TGCGCCAGCAGCTTTGGCAGGCAGAGGGAGACCCAGTACTTC.

V usage is TRBV5-1 and J usage is TRBJ2-1; D is ambiguous. V lost 0 bases, J lost 7 bases, and 11 bases lay in between. Germline lookup yields CDR1 SGHRS and CDR2 YFSETQ. The CDR3 consists of 14 residues. Here the CDR3 DNA reads TGCGCCAGCAGCTTGGGAGATACGAGGAATGAGCAGTTCTTC. Its translation: CASSLGDTRNEQFF.

This clonotype was counted only a few times. The chain carries TRBV25-1 and TRBJ1-2; 8 bases agree with TRBD1. Germline CDR1 reads MGHDK; CDR2 reads SYGVNS. J gave up 1 base and V 7 bases, and 5 bases lay outside the gene matches. The CDR3 has 14 residues. CDR3 coding DNA: TGTGCCAGCAAAGGGACAGGCGGTAACTATGGCTACACCTTC. It translates to CASKGTGGNYGYTF.

This clonotype was detected a few times. The V call is TRBV27, the J call TRBJ2-5, with D possibly TRBD2 on 6 matching bases. V gave up 3 bases and J gave up 11 bases, with 16 bases separating them. The CDR3 length is 13 residues. CDR1 MNHEY and CDR2 SMNVEV come from the germline V gene (reference sequence). CDR3 nucleotides: TGTGCCAGCAGTTTCGAGGGGACGGGGGAGCAGTACTTC. It is translated as CASSFEGTGEQYF.

This clonotype was recorded a few times. The chain is built from TRBV18 and TRBJ2-1; no firm D call. From germline, CDR1 is KGHSH and CDR2 LQKENI. V was cut by 3 bases and J by 13 bases, with 10 bases left in between. This CDR3 region has 11 residues. CDR3 loop: CASSPETDQFF. The DNA for the CDR3 is TGTGCCAGCTCACCGGAAACAGATCAGTTCTTC.

This clonotype was observed a few times. The gene calls are TRBV5-1 and TRBJ1-1, with 7 bases lining up with TRBD1. The CDR3 contains 21 residues. Unmatched junction bases numbered 23, after V lost 2 bases and J lost 1 base. The germline gives CDR1 SGHRS, CDR2 YFSETQ. In DNA, the CDR3 is TGCGCCAGCAGCTTTACGACATCCGGGACAGCCAATAGTAGGGGGAACACTGAAGCTTTCTTT. Its protein product is CASSFTTSGTANSRGNTEAFF.

In this sample, this clonotype turned up once. One junction end does not reproduce the germline sequence, and a read error may be involved. The chain recombines TRBV12-3 or TRBV12-4 with TRBJ2-3; 13 nucleotides match TRBD2. This CDR3 comprises 16 residues. For the CDR3, the DNA is TGTACCAGCAGACCACTAGCGGGGGGGCCCCCAGATGCGGAGTATTTT. Its protein product is CTSRPLAGGPPDAEYF.